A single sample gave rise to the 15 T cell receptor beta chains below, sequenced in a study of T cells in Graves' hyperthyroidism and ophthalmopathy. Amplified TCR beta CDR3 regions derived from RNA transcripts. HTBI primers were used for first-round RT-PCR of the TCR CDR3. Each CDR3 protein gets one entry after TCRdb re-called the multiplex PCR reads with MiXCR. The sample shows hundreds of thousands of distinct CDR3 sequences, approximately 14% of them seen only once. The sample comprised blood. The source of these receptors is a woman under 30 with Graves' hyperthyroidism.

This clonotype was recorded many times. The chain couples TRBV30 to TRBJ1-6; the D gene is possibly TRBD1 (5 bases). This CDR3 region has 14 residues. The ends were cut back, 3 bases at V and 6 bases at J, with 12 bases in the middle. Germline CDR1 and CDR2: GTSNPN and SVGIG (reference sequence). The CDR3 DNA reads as TGTGCCTGGAGCCAGGGACGGAGTAATTCACCCCTCCACTTT. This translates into CAWSQGRSNSPLHF.

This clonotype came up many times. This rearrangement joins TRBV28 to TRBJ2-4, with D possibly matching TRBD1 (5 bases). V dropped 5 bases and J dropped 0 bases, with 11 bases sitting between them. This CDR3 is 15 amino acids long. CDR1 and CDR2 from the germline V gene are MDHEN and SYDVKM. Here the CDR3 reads CASSTGALAKNIQYF. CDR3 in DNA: TGTGCCAGCAGTACAGGCGCTCTAGCCAAAAACATTCAGTACTTC. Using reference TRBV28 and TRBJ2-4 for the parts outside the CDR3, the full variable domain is DVKVTQSSRYLVKRTGEKVFLECVQDMDHENMFWYRQDPGLGLRLIYFSYDVKMKEKGDIPEGYSVSREKKERFSLILESASTNQTSMYLCASSTGALAKNIQYFGAGTRLSVL.

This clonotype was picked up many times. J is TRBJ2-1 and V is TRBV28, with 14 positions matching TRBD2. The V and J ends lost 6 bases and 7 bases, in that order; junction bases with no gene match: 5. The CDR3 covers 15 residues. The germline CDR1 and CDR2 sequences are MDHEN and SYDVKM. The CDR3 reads CASSRLAGGVNEQFF. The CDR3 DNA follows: TGTGCCAGCAGCCGACTAGCGGGGGGGGTGAATGAGCAGTTCTTC. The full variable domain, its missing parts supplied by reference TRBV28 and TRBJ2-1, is DVKVTQSSRYLVKRTGEKVFLECVQDMDHENMFWYRQDPGLGLRLIYFSYDVKMKEKGDIPEGYSVSREKKERFSLILESASTNQTSMYLCASSRLAGGVNEQFFGPGTRLTVL.

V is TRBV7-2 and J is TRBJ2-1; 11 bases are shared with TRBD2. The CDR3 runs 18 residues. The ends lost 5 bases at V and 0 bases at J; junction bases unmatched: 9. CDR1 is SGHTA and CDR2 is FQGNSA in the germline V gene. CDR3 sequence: CASSPPSSGGSSYNEQFF. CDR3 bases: TGTGCCAGCAGCCCACCGTCTAGCGGGGGGAGCTCCTACAATGAGCAGTTCTTC.

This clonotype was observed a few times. CDR3 nucleotide sequence: TGCAGTGCTAGGAGGACTAGCAGTTCCTACGAGCAGTACTTC. Its protein product is CSARRTSSSYEQYF. V gene TRBV20-1 combines with J gene TRBJ2-7, with 8 bases matching TRBD2. CDR3 length equals 14 residues. The J segment lost 1 base and the V segment lost 3 bases, leaving 5 bases of the junction unmatched. In germline, CDR1 is DFQATT, CDR2 SNEGSKA (reference sequence).

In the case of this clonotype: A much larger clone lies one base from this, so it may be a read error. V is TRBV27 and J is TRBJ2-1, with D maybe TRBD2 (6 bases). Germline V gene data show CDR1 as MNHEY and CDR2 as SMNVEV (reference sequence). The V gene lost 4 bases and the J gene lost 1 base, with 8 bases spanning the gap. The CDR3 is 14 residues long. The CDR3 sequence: CASSWAGSYNEQFF. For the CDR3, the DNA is TGTGCCAGCAGTTGGGCGGGGTCCTACAATGAGCAGTTCTTC.

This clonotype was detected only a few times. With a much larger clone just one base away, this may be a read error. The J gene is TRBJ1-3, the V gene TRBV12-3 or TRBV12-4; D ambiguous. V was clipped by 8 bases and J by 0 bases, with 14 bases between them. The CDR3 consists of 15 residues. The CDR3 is CASGRAPYSGNTIYF. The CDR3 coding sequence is TGTGCCAGCGGTCGTGCCCCGTACTCTGGAAACACCATATATTTT.

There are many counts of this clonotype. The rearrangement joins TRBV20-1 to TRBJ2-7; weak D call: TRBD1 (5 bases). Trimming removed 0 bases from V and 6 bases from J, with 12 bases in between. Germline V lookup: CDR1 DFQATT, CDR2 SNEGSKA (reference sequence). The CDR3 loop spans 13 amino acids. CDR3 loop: CSARDLGQVEQYF. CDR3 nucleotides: TGCAGTGCTAGAGATCTGGGGCAGGTCGAGCAGTACTTC.

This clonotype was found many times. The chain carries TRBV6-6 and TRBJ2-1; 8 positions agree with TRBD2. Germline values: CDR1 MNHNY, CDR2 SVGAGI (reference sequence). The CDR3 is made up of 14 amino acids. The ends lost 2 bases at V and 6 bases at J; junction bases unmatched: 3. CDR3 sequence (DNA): TGTGCCAGCAGTTACACGGGAGGGGTCAATGAGCAGTTCTTC. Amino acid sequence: CASSYTGGVNEQFF.

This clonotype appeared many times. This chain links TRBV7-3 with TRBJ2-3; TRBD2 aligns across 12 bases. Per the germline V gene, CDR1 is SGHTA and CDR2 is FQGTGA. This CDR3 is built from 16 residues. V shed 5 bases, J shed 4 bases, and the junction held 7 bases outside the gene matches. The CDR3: CASSTLAGGPPDTQYF. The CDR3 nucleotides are TGTGCCAGCAGCACCCTAGCGGGGGGGCCCCCAGATACGCAGTATTTT.

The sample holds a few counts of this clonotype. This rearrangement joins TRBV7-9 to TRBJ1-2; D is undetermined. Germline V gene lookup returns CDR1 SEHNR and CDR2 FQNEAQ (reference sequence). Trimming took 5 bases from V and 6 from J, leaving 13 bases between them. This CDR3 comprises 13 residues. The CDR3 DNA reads TGTGCCAGCAGCCCTAGGTGGGCGCATGGCTACACCTTC. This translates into CASSPRWAHGYTF.

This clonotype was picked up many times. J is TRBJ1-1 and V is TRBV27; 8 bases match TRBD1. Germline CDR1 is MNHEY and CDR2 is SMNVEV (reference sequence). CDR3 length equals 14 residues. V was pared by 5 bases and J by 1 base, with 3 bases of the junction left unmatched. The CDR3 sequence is CASSRTGGNTEAFF. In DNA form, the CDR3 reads TGTGCCAGCAGTAGAACAGGGGGGAACACTGAAGCTTTCTTT.

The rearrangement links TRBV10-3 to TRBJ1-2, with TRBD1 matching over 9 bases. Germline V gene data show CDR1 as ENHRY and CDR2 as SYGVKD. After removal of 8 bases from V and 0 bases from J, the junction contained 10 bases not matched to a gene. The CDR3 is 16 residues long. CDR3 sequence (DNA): TGTGCCATCCAGGAGGACAGGGGACTCTCTAACTATGGCTACACCTTC. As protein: CAIQEDRGLSNYGYTF.

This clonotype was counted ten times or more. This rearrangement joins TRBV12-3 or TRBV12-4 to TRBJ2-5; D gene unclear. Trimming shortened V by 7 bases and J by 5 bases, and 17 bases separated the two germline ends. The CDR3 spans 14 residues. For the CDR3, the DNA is TGTGCCAGCACCCTCGAGGCCACCTTGGAGACCCAGTACTTC. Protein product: CASTLEATLETQYF.

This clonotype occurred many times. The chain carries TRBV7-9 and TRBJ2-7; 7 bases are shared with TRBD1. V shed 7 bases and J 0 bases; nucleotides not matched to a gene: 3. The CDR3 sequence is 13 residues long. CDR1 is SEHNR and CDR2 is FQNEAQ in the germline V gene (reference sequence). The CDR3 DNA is TGTGCCAGCATCCGGGACAGCTCCTACGAGCAGTACTTC. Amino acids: CASIRDSSYEQYF.